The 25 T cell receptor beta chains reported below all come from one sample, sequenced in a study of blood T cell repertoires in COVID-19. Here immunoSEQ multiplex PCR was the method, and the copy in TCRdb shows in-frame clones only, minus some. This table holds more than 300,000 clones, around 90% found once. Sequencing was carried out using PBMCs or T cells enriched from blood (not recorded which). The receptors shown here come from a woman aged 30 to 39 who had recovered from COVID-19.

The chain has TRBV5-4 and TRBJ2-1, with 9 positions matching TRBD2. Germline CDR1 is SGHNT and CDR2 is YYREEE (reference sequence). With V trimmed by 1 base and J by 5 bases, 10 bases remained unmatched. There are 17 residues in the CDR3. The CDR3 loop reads CASSLKLVSGGNNEQFF. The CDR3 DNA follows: TGTGCCAGCAGCTTGAAGTTGGTGAGCGGGGGGAACAATGAGCAGTTCTTC.

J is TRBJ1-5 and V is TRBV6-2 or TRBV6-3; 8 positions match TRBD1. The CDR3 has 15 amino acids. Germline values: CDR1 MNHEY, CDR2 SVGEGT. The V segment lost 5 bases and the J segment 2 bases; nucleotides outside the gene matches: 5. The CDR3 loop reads CASSDRGDGNQPQHF. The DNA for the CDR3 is TGTGCCAGCAGTGACAGGGGTGACGGCAATCAGCCCCAGCATTTT.

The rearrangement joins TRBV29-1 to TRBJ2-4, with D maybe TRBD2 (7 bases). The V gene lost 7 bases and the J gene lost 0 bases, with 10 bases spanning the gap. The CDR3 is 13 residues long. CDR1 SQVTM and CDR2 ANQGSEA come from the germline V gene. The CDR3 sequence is CSAGGRAKNIQYF. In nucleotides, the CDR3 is TGCAGCGCCGGGGGGCGAGCCAAAAACATTCAGTACTTC. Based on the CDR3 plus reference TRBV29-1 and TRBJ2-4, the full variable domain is SAVISQKPSRDICQRGTSLTIQCQVDSQVTMMFWYRQQPGQSLTLIATANQGSEATYESGFVIDKFPISRPNLTFSTLTVSNMSPEDSSIYLCSAGGRAKNIQYFGAGTRLSVL.

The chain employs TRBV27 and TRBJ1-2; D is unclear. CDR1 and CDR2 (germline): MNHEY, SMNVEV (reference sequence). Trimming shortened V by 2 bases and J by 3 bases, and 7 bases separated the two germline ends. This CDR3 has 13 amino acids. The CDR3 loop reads CASSLSRDYGYTF. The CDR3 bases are TGTGCCAGCAGTTTAAGCCGAGACTATGGCTACACCTTC.

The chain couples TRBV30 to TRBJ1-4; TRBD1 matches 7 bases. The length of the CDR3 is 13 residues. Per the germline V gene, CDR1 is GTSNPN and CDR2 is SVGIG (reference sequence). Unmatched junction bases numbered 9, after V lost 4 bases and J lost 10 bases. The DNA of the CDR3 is TGTGCCTGGAAGGTGACAGGGAAAGGAAAACTGTTTTTT. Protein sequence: CAWKVTGKGKLFF.

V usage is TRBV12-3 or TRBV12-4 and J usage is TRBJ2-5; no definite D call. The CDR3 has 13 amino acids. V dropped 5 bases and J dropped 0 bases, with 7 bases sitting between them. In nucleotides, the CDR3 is TGTGCCAGCAGTACAGACAACCAAGAGACCCAGTACTTC. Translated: CASSTDNQETQYF.

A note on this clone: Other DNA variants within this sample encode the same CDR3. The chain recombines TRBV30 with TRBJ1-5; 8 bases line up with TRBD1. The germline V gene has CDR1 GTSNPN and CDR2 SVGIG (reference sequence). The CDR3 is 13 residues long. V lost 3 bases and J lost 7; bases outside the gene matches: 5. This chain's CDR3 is CAWSEDRGQPQHF. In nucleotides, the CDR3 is TGTGCCTGGAGCGAAGACAGGGGACAGCCCCAGCATTTT.

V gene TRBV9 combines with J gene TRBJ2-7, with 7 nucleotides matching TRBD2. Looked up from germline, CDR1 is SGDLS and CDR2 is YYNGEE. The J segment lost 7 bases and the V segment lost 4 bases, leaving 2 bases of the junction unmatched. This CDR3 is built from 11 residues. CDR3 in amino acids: CASSPGREQYF. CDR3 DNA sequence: TGTGCCAGCAGCCCCGGGAGGGAGCAGTACTTC.

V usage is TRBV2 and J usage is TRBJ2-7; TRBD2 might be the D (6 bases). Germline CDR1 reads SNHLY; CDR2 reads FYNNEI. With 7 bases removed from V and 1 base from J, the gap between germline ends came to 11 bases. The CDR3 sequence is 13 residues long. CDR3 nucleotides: TGTGCCAGCAATCAAGGAGGGTCCTACGAGCAGTACTTC. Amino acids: CASNQGGSYEQYF.

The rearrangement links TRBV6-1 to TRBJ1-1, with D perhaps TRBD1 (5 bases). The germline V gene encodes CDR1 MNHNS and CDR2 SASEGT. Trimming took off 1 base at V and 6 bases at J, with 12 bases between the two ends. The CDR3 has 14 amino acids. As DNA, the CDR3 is TGTGCCAGCAGTGAAGTTGTGCAGGGCGCTGAAGCTTTCTTT. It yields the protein CASSEVVQGAEAFF.

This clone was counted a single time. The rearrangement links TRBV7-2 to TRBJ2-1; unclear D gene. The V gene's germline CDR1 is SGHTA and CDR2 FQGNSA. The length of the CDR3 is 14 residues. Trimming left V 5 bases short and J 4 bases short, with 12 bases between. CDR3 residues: CASSHTTEYNEQFF. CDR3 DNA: TGTGCCAGCAGCCATACCACAGAGTACAATGAGCAGTTCTTC.

In DNA, the CDR3 is TGTGCCAGTAGGAGAACAGGGACGGCTAATGAAAAACTGTTTTTT. Its translation is CASRRTGTANEKLFF. The rearrangement links TRBV19 to TRBJ1-4, with a tentative D call TRBD1 (6 bases). Looked up from germline, CDR1 is LNHDA and CDR2 is SQIVND (reference sequence). The CDR3 extends over 15 amino acids. V was shortened by 6 bases and J by 3 bases, with 14 bases between the two germline ends.

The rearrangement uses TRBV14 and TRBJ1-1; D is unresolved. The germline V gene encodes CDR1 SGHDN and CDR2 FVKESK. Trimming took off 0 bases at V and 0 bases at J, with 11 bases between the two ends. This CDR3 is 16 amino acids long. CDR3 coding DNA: TGTGCCAGCAGCCAAGAGATCGGGAACCTGAACACTGAAGCTTTCTTT. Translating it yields CASSQEIGNLNTEAFF.

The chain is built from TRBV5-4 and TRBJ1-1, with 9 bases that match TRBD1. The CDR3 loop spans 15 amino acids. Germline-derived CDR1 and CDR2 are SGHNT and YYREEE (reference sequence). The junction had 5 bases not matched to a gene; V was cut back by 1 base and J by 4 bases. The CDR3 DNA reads TGTGCCAGCAGCTTGCCGGGACAGGGATCCACTGAAGCTTTCTTT. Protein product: CASSLPGQGSTEAFF.

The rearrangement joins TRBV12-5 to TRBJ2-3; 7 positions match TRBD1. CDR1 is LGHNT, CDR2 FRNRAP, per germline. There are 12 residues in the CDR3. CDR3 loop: CASQGDTDTQYF. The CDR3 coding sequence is TGTGCCAGCCAGGGGGACACAGATACGCAGTATTTT.

The CDR3 DNA follows: TGTGCCAGCAGTGAATCATCAGGGGGCAGCACTGAAGCTTTCTTT. Amino acids: CASSESSGGSTEAFF. V usage is TRBV6-1 and J usage is TRBJ1-1; TRBD1 matches at 8 bases. This CDR3 has 15 amino acids. V lost 2 bases and J lost 4; bases outside the gene matches: 6. Germline V CDR1 and CDR2: MNHNS, SASEGT.

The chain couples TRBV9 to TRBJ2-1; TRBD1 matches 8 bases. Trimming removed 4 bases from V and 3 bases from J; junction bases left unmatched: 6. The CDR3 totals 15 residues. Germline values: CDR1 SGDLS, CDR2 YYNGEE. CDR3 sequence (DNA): TGTGCCAGCAGCCCCGGACAGGGCGGCTACAATGAGCAGTTCTTC. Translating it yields CASSPGQGGYNEQFF.

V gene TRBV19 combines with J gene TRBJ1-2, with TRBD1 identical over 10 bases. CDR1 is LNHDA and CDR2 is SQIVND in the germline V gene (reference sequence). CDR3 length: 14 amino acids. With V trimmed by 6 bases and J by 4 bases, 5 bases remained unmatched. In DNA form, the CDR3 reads TGTGCCAGTAGCCCCCGGGACAGGGGCTATGGCTACACCTTC. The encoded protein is CASSPRDRGYGYTF.

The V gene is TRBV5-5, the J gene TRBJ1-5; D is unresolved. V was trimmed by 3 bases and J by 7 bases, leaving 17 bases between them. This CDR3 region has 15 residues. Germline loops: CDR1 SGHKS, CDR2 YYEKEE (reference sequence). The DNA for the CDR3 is TGTGCCAGCAGCTACGGGATTGGTTTGGGGCAGCCCCAGCATTTT. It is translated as CASSYGIGLGQPQHF.

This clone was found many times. As DNA, the CDR3 is TGTGCCAGTAGTATAGGCCCAGGAGGGAACACTGAAGCTTTCTTT. It specifies CASSIGPGGNTEAFF. The V gene is TRBV19, the J gene TRBJ1-1; D is uncertain. Trimming took off 1 base at V and 1 base at J, with 10 bases between the two ends. The CDR3 contains 15 residues. CDR1 and CDR2 from the germline V gene are LNHDA and SQIVND (reference sequence).

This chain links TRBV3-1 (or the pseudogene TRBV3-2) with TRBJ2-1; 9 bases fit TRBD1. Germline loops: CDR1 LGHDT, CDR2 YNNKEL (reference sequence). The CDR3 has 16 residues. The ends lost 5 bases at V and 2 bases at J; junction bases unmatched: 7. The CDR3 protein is CASSKWTGVTYNEQFF. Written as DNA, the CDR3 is TGTGCCAGCAGCAAATGGACAGGGGTCACCTACAATGAGCAGTTCTTC.

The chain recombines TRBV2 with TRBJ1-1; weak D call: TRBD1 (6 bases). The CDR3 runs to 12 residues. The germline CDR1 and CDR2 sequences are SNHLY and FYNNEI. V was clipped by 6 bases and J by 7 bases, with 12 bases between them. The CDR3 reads CASRLTGSEAFF. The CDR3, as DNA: TGTGCCAGCAGGCTTACAGGGAGTGAAGCTTTCTTT.

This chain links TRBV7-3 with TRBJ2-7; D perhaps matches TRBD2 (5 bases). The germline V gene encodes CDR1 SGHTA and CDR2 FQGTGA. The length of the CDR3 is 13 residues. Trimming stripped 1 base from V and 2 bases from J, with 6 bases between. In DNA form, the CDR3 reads TGTGCCAGCAGCTTAAGGGAGACCTACGAGCAGTACTTC. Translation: CASSLRETYEQYF.

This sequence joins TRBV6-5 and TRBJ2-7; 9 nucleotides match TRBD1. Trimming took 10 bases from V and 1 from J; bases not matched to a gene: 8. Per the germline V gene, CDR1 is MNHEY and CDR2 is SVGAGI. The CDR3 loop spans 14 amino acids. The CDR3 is CATLGQGSSYEQYF. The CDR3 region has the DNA TGTGCCACCTTGGGACAGGGCTCATCCTACGAGCAGTACTTC.

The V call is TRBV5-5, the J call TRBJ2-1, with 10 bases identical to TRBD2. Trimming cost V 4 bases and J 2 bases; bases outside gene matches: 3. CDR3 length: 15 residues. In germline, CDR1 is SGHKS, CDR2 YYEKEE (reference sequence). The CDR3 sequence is CASSLGTSAYNEQFF. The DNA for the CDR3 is TGTGCCAGCAGCCTGGGGACTAGCGCCTACAATGAGCAGTTCTTC.